This TCR beta chain was documented in a study of blood T cell repertoires in COVID-19. In the study overall: Samples taken during acute and convalescent COVID-19 were collected in the United States, Italy and Spain.

Participants reported their clinical history, and cohort assignment relied on those reports. This CDR3 spans 15 amino acids. The J segment lost 8 bases and the V segment lost 4 bases, leaving 8 bases of the junction unmatched. The V gene's germline CDR1 is KGHDR and CDR2 SFDVKD. In the study's own analysis: Reference gene primer amplification gave nucleated cell count estimates. TCRdb's table, derived via immunoSEQ multiplex PCR, lists solely in-frame clones and lacks some. Clonal size and the V and J genes are those of that table, whereas D and trimming came from the DNA. This sample has 490,000 or so clones, with 88% found just once. For this clone: Within the sample, other DNA sequences also encode this same CDR3.

This sequence originates from a woman in her sixties who had recovered from COVID-19. The chain links TRBV24-1 to TRBJ2-1, with 9 bases identical to TRBD1. Input material: PBMCs or T cells enriched from blood (not recorded which). CDR3 region: CATSDPGQGWDEQFF. The CDR3 DNA reads TGTGCCACCAGTGACCCCGGACAGGGGTGGGATGAGCAGTTCTTC.